Reported below is one T cell receptor (beta chain). Its antigen is as yet unknown. These data originate in a study of early T cells in non-severe SARS-CoV-2 infection. Study-wide context: Bulk RNA from unsorted whole blood was sequenced; chains were unpaired. Findings and caveats of the study: In VDJdb matching, anti-spike CD8 responses were favored while private and CD4 specificities went missing.

CDR3 length equals 13 residues. Per the germline V gene, CDR1 is DFQATT and CDR2 is SNEGSKA (reference sequence). V lost 4 bases and J 2 bases, leaving 11 bases between the germline ends. Researchers attached unique molecular identifiers to individual cDNA molecules. TCRdb reprocessed the 5' RACE reads via MiXCR and lists one record per CDR3 protein. This table holds around 52,000 distinct CDR3 sequences, roughly 11% found once. What was sequenced was whole blood. The chain joins TRBV20-1 to TRBJ2-5; a possible D gene is TRBD1 (5 bases). This receptor was identified in an adult who was a healthcare worker with PCR-confirmed SARS-CoV-2 infection or an uninfected control (not recorded which). CDR3 residues: CSATRTSQETQYF. The CDR3 coding sequence is TGCAGTGCTACTAGGACATCACAAGAGACCCAGTACTTC.